This is a list of T cell receptor beta chains from one sample in a study of graft-versus-host responses after intestinal transplantation. These receptors are not linked to any known antigen. Sequenced by immunoSEQ multiplex PCR; TCRdb stores in-frame clones only, minus some. The repertoire holds roughly 85,000 clones, with approximately 89% as singletons. The sample was unstimulated CD8+ T cells sorted from spleen or lymph node cells, taken before transplant. The receptors come from a human donor who was the organ donor for an intestinal transplant. Both conserved end residues are part of each CDR3. A D gene is named only where the DNA matches it firmly. Only some rows state a clone size, as once, few, many or a class for expanded clones.

d_gene	v_gene	abundance	j_gene	CDR3aa	CDR3nt
.	TRBV30	.	TRBJ2-7	CAWSQGTGAYEQYF	TGTGCCTGGAGCCAGGGGACCGGGGCCTACGAGCAGTACTTC
.	TRBV19	once	TRBJ1-5	CASSREYSNQPQHF	TGTGCCAGTAGCAGAGAATATAGCAATCAGCCCCAGCATTTT
.	TRBV4-1	.	TRBJ2-7	CASSLIQAFESSYEQYF	TGCGCCAGCAGCCTAATACAGGCATTCGAGAGCTCCTACGAGCAGTACTTC
TRBD1	TRBV5-4	.	TRBJ2-6	CASSPQGQSSGANVLTF	TGTGCCAGCAGCCCCCAGGGACAGAGCTCTGGGGCCAACGTCCTGACTTTC
TRBD2	TRBV6-1	.	TRBJ2-1	CASSDDGPPFSGRAFEQFF	TGTGCCAGCAGTGATGATGGGCCCCCTTTTAGCGGGAGGGCCTTTGAGCAGTTCTTC
TRBD1	TRBV9	.	TRBJ1-6	CASSPGTGTNSPLHF	TGTGCCAGCAGCCCAGGGACAGGGACCAATTCACCCCTCCACTTT
.	TRBV2	few	TRBJ1-3	CASRMTPPGTIYF	TGTGCCAGCAGGATGACACCCCCGGGCACCATATATTTT
.	TRBV27	.	TRBJ2-7	CASSTGRAYEQYF	TGTGCCAGCTCAACAGGACGGGCCTACGAGCAGTACTTC
.	TRBV7-2	.	TRBJ2-7	CASSLAARGPSYEQYF	TGTGCCAGCAGCTTAGCGGCGCGGGGCCCTTCCTACGAGCAGTACTTC
.	TRBV4-2	.	TRBJ1-6	CASSQDKGTYNSPLHF	TGTGCCAGCAGCCAAGATAAGGGGACCTATAATTCACCCCTCCACTTT
.	TRBV7-6	.	TRBJ2-7	CASSPYEVSYEQYF	TGTGCCAGCAGCCCCTACGAGGTCTCCTACGAGCAGTACTTC
.	TRBV5-1	.	TRBJ2-2	CASSLVAGELFF	TGCGCCAGCAGCTTGGTGGCCGGGGAGCTGTTTTTT
.	TRBV10-1	.	TRBJ2-7	CASSESTVIYEQYF	TGCGCCAGCAGTGAGTCGACAGTGATCTACGAGCAGTACTTC
.	TRBV10-2	.	TRBJ1-1	CASSEFGVATEAFF	TGCGCCAGCAGTGAGTTCGGCGTTGCCACTGAAGCTTTCTTT
.	TRBV9	.	TRBJ2-3	CASSADLPDTQYF	TGTGCCAGCAGCGCGGACCTCCCAGATACGCAGTATTTT
TRBD2	TRBV4-1	.	TRBJ2-2	CASSRLAGGLEELFF	TGCGCCAGCAGCCGTCTAGCGGGAGGGTTGGAGGAGCTGTTTTTT
.	TRBV5-6	.	TRBJ1-1	CASSSRGMNTEAFF	TGTGCCAGCAGCTCAAGGGGGATGAACACTGAAGCTTTCTTT
TRBD2	TRBV7-9	.	TRBJ2-1	CASSSLRTRDEQFF	TGTGCCAGCAGCTCCCTTCGGACTAGGGATGAGCAGTTCTTC
TRBD1	TRBV9	.	TRBJ2-3	CASSTGQGADTQYF	TGTGCCAGCAGCACTGGACAGGGGGCAGATACGCAGTATTTT
.	TRBV7-9	.	TRBJ1-2	CASSFGIASKGYTF	TGTGCCAGCAGCTTCGGGATAGCATCAAAAGGCTACACCTTC
TRBD1	TRBV5-1	.	TRBJ2-5	CASSLTGGRETQYF	TGCGCCAGCAGCTTAACAGGGGGCAGAGAGACCCAGTACTTC
.	TRBV30	.	TRBJ2-1	CAWMIYNEQFF	TGTGCCTGGATGATCTACAATGAGCAGTTCTTC
.	TRBV5-1	.	TRBJ1-1	CASSLDGIGTEAFF	TGCGCCAGCAGCTTGGACGGGATAGGCACTGAAGCTTTCTTT
TRBD1	TRBV7-6	.	TRBJ2-2	CASSLTGGTGELFF	TGTGCCAGCAGCTTGACAGGGGGCACCGGGGAGCTGTTTTTT
.	TRBV21-1	.	TRBJ2-5	CARVRQETQYF	TGTGCCAGGGTGCGCCAAGAGACCCAGTACTTC
.	TRBV6-5	.	TRBJ2-3	CASSYSQFSRTDTQYF	TGTGCCAGCAGTTACTCACAGTTTTCCCGAACAGATACGCAGTATTTT
TRBD2	TRBV11-2	.	TRBJ2-3	CASSYLAGGFTDTQYF	TGTGCCAGCAGCTACCTAGCGGGAGGATTCACAGATACGCAGTATTTT
TRBD1	TRBV5-4	few	TRBJ2-7	CASSLNPGTEDYEQYF	TGTGCCAGCAGCTTAAACCCTGGGACAGAGGATTACGAGCAGTACTTC
.	TRBV19	.	TRBJ2-5	CASTDPGLRPETQYF	TGTGCCAGTACCGATCCGGGACTCCGACCGGAGACCCAGTACTTC
.	TRBV28	.	TRBJ2-7	CASSSIEQGPEQYF	TGTGCCAGCAGTTCGATCGAACAGGGTCCCGAGCAGTACTTC
.	TRBV4-2	few	TRBJ1-3	CASSLGPFTIYF	TGTGCCAGCAGCTTAGGCCCATTTACCATATATTTT
.	TRBV6-5	.	TRBJ1-5	CASSSSGSGQPQHF	TGTGCCAGCAGTTCCTCGGGCAGCGGGCAGCCCCAGCATTTT
.	TRBV7-9	.	TRBJ2-3	CASSFMVDTQYF	TGTGCCAGCAGCTTTATGGTAGATACGCAGTATTTT
TRBD2	TRBV19	.	TRBJ2-5	CASPLSGRALETQYF	TGTGCCAGTCCTTTGAGCGGGAGGGCCCTGGAGACCCAGTACTTC
TRBD1	TRBV4-1	.	TRBJ1-5	CASSQAQGAQPQHF	TGCGCCAGCAGCCAAGCCCAGGGGGCTCAGCCCCAGCATTTT
TRBD1	TRBV7-9	.	TRBJ2-6	CASSFAAGGSGANVLTF	TGTGCCAGCAGCTTCGCGGCAGGGGGCTCTGGGGCCAACGTCCTGACTTTC
.	TRBV4-1	.	TRBJ2-7	CASSHPYGSGPSYEQYF	TGCGCCAGCAGCCATCCCTATGGTAGCGGTCCCTCCTACGAGCAGTACTTC
.	TRBV5-1	.	TRBJ1-2	CASSLFTGFYGYTF	TGCGCCAGCAGCTTGTTCACAGGTTTCTATGGCTACACCTTC
.	TRBV9	.	TRBJ2-2	CASSVAGYGELFF	TGTGCCAGCAGCGTAGCAGGGTACGGGGAGCTGTTTTTT
.	TRBV27	few	TRBJ1-5	CASSLSGGQPQHF	TGTGCCAGCAGTTTATCGGGGGGTCAGCCCCAGCATTTT
TRBD2	TRBV7-6	.	TRBJ2-5	CASSLAALAGTSGETQYF	TGTGCCAGCAGCTTAGCCGCGTTAGCGGGCACTTCCGGGGAGACCCAGTACTTC
TRBD2	TRBV27	once	TRBJ2-1	CASSLGAGGYNEQFF	TGTGCCAGCAGTCTCGGCGCGGGGGGATACAATGAGCAGTTCTTC
TRBD1	TRBV19	.	TRBJ2-7	CASGRDSSYEQYF	TGTGCCAGTGGCCGGGACAGCTCCTACGAGCAGTACTTC
TRBD1	TRBV29-1	once	TRBJ2-1	CSVEGRGTQFF	TGCAGCGTTGAAGGCAGGGGGACGCAGTTCTTC
.	TRBV9	.	TRBJ2-1	CASSIGGSSYNEQFF	TGTGCCAGCAGCATAGGGGGAAGCTCCTACAATGAGCAGTTCTTC
.	TRBV4-2	once	TRBJ2-3	CASSVLASSTDTQYF	TGTGCCAGCAGCGTACTAGCCTCTAGCACAGATACGCAGTATTTT
.	TRBV27	.	TRBJ1-2	CASSKQGPYGYTF	TGTGCCAGCAGTAAACAGGGTCCTTATGGCTACACCTTC
TRBD1	TRBV6-1	.	TRBJ1-3	CASSEATTGGYSGNTIYF	TGTGCCAGCAGTGAAGCTACGACAGGGGGCTACTCTGGAAACACCATATATTTT
TRBD1	TRBV10-2	.	TRBJ1-4	CASSELGQAATNEKLFF	TGCGCCAGCAGTGAGCTGGGACAGGCTGCAACTAATGAAAAACTGTTTTTT